The TCR beta chain under discussion was sequenced for a study of T cell responses to AZD1222 COVID-19 vaccine. The repertoire was sequenced with immunoSEQ multiplex PCR; TCRdb's copy has only in-frame clones and lacks some. The data contain around 190,000 clones, 80% to 95% of them singletons. The CDR3 extends over 11 amino acids. The germline V and J ends were trimmed by 3 bases and 8 bases, with 4 bases remaining between them. Specimen: peripheral blood, collected on day 0 of AZD1222 vaccination. This sequence originates from an adult in good health. The chain links TRBV12-3 or TRBV12-4 to TRBJ2-2; D ambiguous. Here the CDR3 DNA reads TGTGCCAGCAGTTTCCCTGGGGAGCTGTTTTTT. Its translation is CASSFPGELFF.